Presented here are 29 T cell receptor beta chains from one specimen sequenced in a study of human T cells and chemical hapten exposure. Regarding time point: healthy volunteer bleed at 6 weeks. From whole blood left unfractionated, total RNA was extracted. TCRdb re-analysed the RACE reads in MiXCR, keeping a single row per CDR3 protein. The table shows 65,000 or so distinct CDR3 sequences, with 6% to 7% occurring only once. The sequenced material came from whole blood. The source is a female donor in good health. Some clones in this sample may be carry-over from other donors' samples.

V is TRBV25-1 and J is TRBJ2-7; D not resolved. CDR1 and CDR2 from the germline V gene are MGHDK and SYGVNS. The CDR3 sequence is 15 residues long. V shed 5 bases and J shed 4 bases, with 18 bases lying between them. The CDR3 DNA is TGTGCCAGCAGTACCTTCTGGGGTAGCAGTTACGAGCAGTACTTC. It translates to CASSTFWGSSYEQYF.

This clonotype appeared many times. The chain has TRBV2 and TRBJ2-3; 8 nucleotides line up with TRBD1. The CDR3 loop spans 13 amino acids. CDR1 is SNHLY and CDR2 is FYNNEI in the germline V gene. V shed 8 bases, J shed 4 bases, and the junction held 5 bases outside the gene matches. The CDR3 here is CASSGGAPDTQYF. Here the CDR3 DNA reads TGTGCCAGCTCAGGGGGCGCCCCAGATACGCAGTATTTT.

The table lists this clonotype with a few counts. CDR3 sequence: CASSHDGYNEQFF. The CDR3 nucleotides are TGTGCCAGCAGTCACGACGGCTACAATGAGCAGTTCTTC. The chain is built from TRBV7-3 and TRBJ2-1; no reliable D call. CDR1 SGHTA and CDR2 FQGTGA come from the germline V gene. CDR3 size: 13 residues. V was clipped by 6 bases and J by 3 bases, with 9 bases between them.

This clonotype occurred many times. The chain has TRBV11-2 and TRBJ2-7, with TRBD2 matching over 13 bases. Germline V gives CDR1 SGHAT, CDR2 FQNNGV. The CDR3 spans 14 residues. Trimming cost V 5 bases and J 6 bases; bases outside gene matches: 4. The CDR3 protein is CASSGLAGVREQYF. For the CDR3, the DNA is TGTGCCAGCAGCGGACTAGCGGGAGTCCGCGAGCAGTACTTC.

With respect to this clonotype: The CDR3 carries no conserved terminal phenylalanine or tryptophan, so it likely arises from a read error. V gene TRBV5-1 combines with J gene TRBJ1-1; D gene unclear. CDR3 length: 13 residues. Germline loops: CDR1 SGHRS, CDR2 YFSETQ. The germline V and J ends were trimmed by 3 bases and 0 bases, with 6 bases remaining between them. Written as DNA, the CDR3 is TGCGCCAGCAGCTGGACGGTGAACACTGAAGCTTTCTCT. It yields the protein CASSWTVNTEAFS.

This clonotype was observed a handful of times. The genes are TRBV20-1 and TRBJ2-7; D is undetermined. Germline CDR1 DFQATT, CDR2 SNEGSKA (reference sequence). The CDR3 totals 13 residues. Trimming removed 1 base from V and 3 bases from J, with 10 bases in between. CDR3 region: CSARGPLDYEQYF. The CDR3 DNA sequence: TGCAGTGCTAGAGGTCCCCTGGACTACGAGCAGTACTTC.

This clonotype appeared many times. The gene calls are TRBV4-1 and TRBJ2-5; unclear D gene. Trimming removed 0 bases at V and 4 bases at J, with 15 bases between. This CDR3 contains 16 residues. The V gene's germline CDR1 is MGHRA and CDR2 YSYEKL. CDR3: CASSQDGPPVGETQYF. DNA of the CDR3: TGCGCCAGCAGCCAAGACGGCCCCCCGGTCGGAGAGACCCAGTACTTC.

This chain connects TRBV6-1 to TRBJ1-1; D ambiguous. V was cut by 6 bases and J by 0 bases, with 8 bases left in between. The CDR3 contains 13 residues. Per germline, CDR1 MNHNS and CDR2 SASEGT. The CDR3 protein is CASRVSMNTEAFF. The CDR3 nucleotides read TGTGCCAGCAGAGTCTCCATGAACACTGAAGCTTTCTTT.

This clonotype has a count of ten or more. This sequence joins TRBV20-1 and TRBJ2-4, with 11 positions matching TRBD2. Trimming at V came to 5 bases and at J to 0 bases, leaving 15 bases not matched to a gene. This CDR3 spans 19 amino acids. CDR1 DFQATT and CDR2 SNEGSKA come from the germline V gene (reference sequence). In nucleotides, the CDR3 is TGCAGTGCTGGGACTAGCGGAGTCCTGACACCTGCAGCCAAAAACATTCAGTACTTC. Translated: CSAGTSGVLTPAAKNIQYF.

This clonotype was recorded many times. CDR3 DNA sequence: TGCAGTGGGACGTTAGCGGGAGGGATGAATGAGCAGTTCTTC. Its translation: CSGTLAGGMNEQFF. V gene TRBV20-1 combines with J gene TRBJ2-1; the match to TRBD2 covers 11 bases. Germline V gene data show CDR1 as DFQATT and CDR2 as SNEGSKA (reference sequence). V dropped 7 bases and J dropped 7; count of bases not matched to a gene: 9. The CDR3 has 14 residues.

This clonotype was detected ten times or more. The V and J genes are TRBV20-1 and TRBJ1-2; the match to TRBD1 covers 7 bases. The CDR3 runs to 14 residues. CDR1 and CDR2 (germline): DFQATT, SNEGSKA (reference sequence). Unmatched junction bases numbered 6, after V lost 1 base and J lost 4 bases. In DNA, the CDR3 is TGCAGTGCTAGAGGCCTACAGGGGCTCTATGGCTACACCTTC. Translation: CSARGLQGLYGYTF.

Ten or more counts support this clonotype. This chain uses TRBV12-3 or TRBV12-4 with TRBJ2-4; no firm D call. The CDR3 spans 15 residues. The V gene lost 2 bases and the J gene lost 0 bases, with 8 bases spanning the gap. CDR3 DNA sequence: TGTGCCAGCAGTTTAAGAAACCAAGCCAAAAACATTCAGTACTTC. The encoded protein is CASSLRNQAKNIQYF.

This chain joins TRBV28 and TRBJ1-1; 8 bases agree with TRBD1. With V trimmed by 6 bases and J by 7 bases, 7 bases remained unmatched. Germline V gene sequence: CDR1 MDHEN, CDR2 SYDVKM. The CDR3 spans 13 residues. This CDR3 reads CASSTRTGLEAFF. DNA of the CDR3: TGTGCCAGCAGCACCCGGACAGGGCTTGAAGCTTTCTTT.

This clonotype was observed at least ten times. The chain combines TRBV5-1 with TRBJ2-3; TRBD1 agrees at 10 bases. Per the germline V gene, CDR1 is SGHRS and CDR2 is YFSETQ. CDR3 length: 15 residues. J was trimmed by 4 bases and V by 4 bases; bases with no gene match: 6. The CDR3 region has the DNA TGCGCCAGCAGCAGGCGACAGGGGGCTGCAGATACGCAGTATTTT. The encoded protein is CASSRRQGAADTQYF. The variable domain in full, completed from reference TRBV5-1 and TRBJ2-3, reads KAGVTQTPRYLIKTRGQQVTLSCSPISGHRSVSWYQQTPGQGLQFLFEYFSETQRNKGNFPGRFSGRQFSNSRSEMNVSTLELGDSALYLCASSRRQGAADTQYFGPGTRLTVL.

The chain links TRBV13 to TRBJ2-7, with D maybe TRBD2 (5 bases). The CDR3 sequence is 14 residues long. Germline CDR1 is PRHDT and CDR2 is FYEKMQ (reference sequence). The ends were cut back, 4 bases at V and 0 bases at J, with 10 bases in the middle. The CDR3 sequence is CASSSGISSYEQYF. The CDR3 coding sequence is TGTGCCAGCAGCTCGGGAATCAGCTCCTACGAGCAGTACTTC.

In its sample, this clonotype was seen many times. The V call is TRBV7-9, the J call TRBJ2-7; D unclear. The V gene lost 5 bases and the J gene lost 3 bases, with 11 bases spanning the gap. Germline V gene data show CDR1 as SEHNR and CDR2 as FQNEAQ (reference sequence). This CDR3 has 13 residues. CDR3 protein: CASSPLGFYEQYF. The CDR3 DNA reads TGTGCCAGCAGCCCGCTCGGGTTCTACGAGCAGTACTTC.

This clonotype was counted only a few times. The J gene is TRBJ1-1, the V gene TRBV6-1, with D perhaps TRBD1 (5 bases). The CDR3 is 13 amino acids. Trimming shortened V by 8 bases and J by 3 bases, and 13 bases separated the two germline ends. Germline CDR1 reads MNHNS; CDR2 reads SASEGT. In DNA, the CDR3 is TGTGCCAGCGACCAAGACAGCTACACTGAAGCTTTCTTT. Residues: CASDQDSYTEAFF.

V gene TRBV27 combines with J gene TRBJ2-1; D is uncertain. The V end was cut by 3 bases, the J end by 2 bases, with 5 bases between. The CDR3 runs to 13 residues. The V gene's germline CDR1 is MNHEY and CDR2 SMNVEV (reference sequence). CDR3 sequence (DNA): TGTGCCAGCAGTTTGGACGCCTACAATGAGCAGTTCTTC. Residues: CASSLDAYNEQFF.

Regarding this clonotype: A much larger clone differs by one base, so this may be a read error. The chain links TRBV12-3 or TRBV12-4 to TRBJ1-2; tentative D call: TRBD1 (6 bases). This CDR3 is 12 amino acids long. DNA of the CDR3: TGTGCCAGCAGTTTCCAGACCGGGGGCTACAACTTC. Amino acid sequence: CASSFQTGGYNF.

The chain employs TRBV12-3 or TRBV12-4 and TRBJ1-6; possible D gene TRBD1, 5 bases. The V end lost 5 bases, the J end lost 5 bases, and 10 bases lay between the germline ends. The length of the CDR3 is 14 residues. CDR3 nucleotide sequence: TGTGCCAGCAGTGCGACAGTGAATAATTCACCCCTCCACTTT. Residues: CASSATVNNSPLHF.

This clonotype was observed at least ten times. The chain employs TRBV6-4 and TRBJ2-4; D remains unclear. Trimming took off 4 bases at V and 10 bases at J, with 11 bases between the two ends. This CDR3 has 12 amino acids. CDR1 is MRHNA, CDR2 SNTAGT, per germline. The chain's CDR3 is CASSVQNRIQYF. The CDR3 DNA follows: TGTGCCAGCAGTGTCCAGAACCGAATTCAGTACTTC.

The chain joins TRBV6-5 to TRBJ2-4; TRBD2 is a possible D gene (6 bases). Trimming cost V 5 bases and J 6 bases, with 14 bases left between them. This CDR3 comprises 14 residues. Per germline, CDR1 MNHEY and CDR2 SVGAGI. The CDR3 coding sequence is TGTGCCAGCAGTGGGGGAGGTTCGGGAAACATTCAGTACTTC. Its translation is CASSGGGSGNIQYF.

This clonotype was recorded at least ten times. The rearrangement links TRBV14 to TRBJ2-4; the D gene is possibly TRBD2 (6 bases). CDR1 and CDR2 from the germline V gene are SGHDN and FVKESK. V lost 0 bases and J lost 1, with 10 bases in between. CDR3 length equals 16 residues. The CDR3: CASSQDEGGAKNIQYF. The CDR3 DNA sequence: TGTGCCAGCAGCCAAGATGAAGGAGGGGCCAAAAACATTCAGTACTTC.

This clonotype has only a few counts. The chain has TRBV30 and TRBJ2-7; D gene ambiguous. CDR1 is GTSNPN and CDR2 is SVGIG in the germline V gene (reference sequence). The CDR3 runs 13 residues. V gave up 3 bases and J gave up 5 bases, with 14 bases separating them. CDR3 sequence: CAWSLTSSDEQYF. The CDR3 nucleotides read TGTGCCTGGAGCCTAACCTCCAGCGACGAGCAGTACTTC.

This clonotype was found many times. The chain couples TRBV3-1 to TRBJ2-7, with a weak D call TRBD1 (6 bases). Germline values: CDR1 LGHDT, CDR2 YNNKEL (reference sequence). Trimming took off 3 bases at V and 5 bases at J, with 11 bases between the two ends. CDR3 length: 13 amino acids. The CDR3 loop reads CASSHLHRDEQYF. CDR3 bases: TGTGCCAGCAGCCACCTTCACAGGGACGAGCAGTACTTC.

This clonotype was seen a few times. The chain has TRBV3-1 and TRBJ2-7; 8 bases line up with TRBD1. After removal of 4 bases from V and 3 bases from J, the junction contained 8 bases not matched to a gene. There are 15 residues in the CDR3. The V gene's germline CDR1 is LGHDT and CDR2 YNNKEL (reference sequence). Here the CDR3 reads CASSPGSDRVYEQYF. CDR3 bases: TGTGCCAGCAGCCCAGGCTCGGACAGGGTCTACGAGCAGTACTTC.

The V and J genes are TRBV6-2 or TRBV6-3 and TRBJ1-6; D remains ambiguous. Germline V lookup: CDR1 MNHEY, CDR2 SVGEGT. The CDR3 covers 17 residues. V was pared by 2 bases and J by 5 bases, with 16 bases between. CDR3 DNA: TGTGCCAGCAGTTACCTACCTCATGGAAAGGATAATTCACCCCTCCACTTT. This sequence encodes CASSYLPHGKDNSPLHF.

This rearrangement joins TRBV28 to TRBJ2-3; 9 bases fit TRBD1. The ends lost 4 bases at V and 1 base at J; junction bases unmatched: 6. Germline CDR1 reads MDHEN; CDR2 reads SYDVKM. The CDR3 runs to 16 residues. This CDR3 reads CASSSPGDRGTDTQYF. The CDR3 DNA follows: TGTGCCAGCAGTTCCCCCGGGGACAGGGGCACAGATACGCAGTATTTT.

This clonotype was seen repeatedly, ten times or more. The chain links TRBV6-2 or TRBV6-3 to TRBJ2-3; a possible D gene is TRBD2 (6 bases). CDR3 length: 13 amino acids. Germline V gives CDR1 MNHEY, CDR2 SVGEGT. Trimming cost V 2 bases and J 3 bases, with 6 bases left between them. Here the CDR3 DNA reads TGTGCCAGCAGTTACCGGGAGACAGATACGCAGTATTTT. Its protein product is CASSYRETDTQYF.